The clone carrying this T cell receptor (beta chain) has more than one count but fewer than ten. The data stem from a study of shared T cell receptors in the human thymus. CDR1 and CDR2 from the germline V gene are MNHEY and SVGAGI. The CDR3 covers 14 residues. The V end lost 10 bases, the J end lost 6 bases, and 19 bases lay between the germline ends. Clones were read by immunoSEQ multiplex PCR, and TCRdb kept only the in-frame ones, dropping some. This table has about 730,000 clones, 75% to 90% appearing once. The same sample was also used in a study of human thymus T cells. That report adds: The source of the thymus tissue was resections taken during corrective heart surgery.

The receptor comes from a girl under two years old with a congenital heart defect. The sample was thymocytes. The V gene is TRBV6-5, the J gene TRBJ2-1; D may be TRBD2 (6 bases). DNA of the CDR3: TGTGCCACCATCACGGCGGGAAGAGGCAATGAGCAGTTCTTC. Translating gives CATITAGRGNEQFF.